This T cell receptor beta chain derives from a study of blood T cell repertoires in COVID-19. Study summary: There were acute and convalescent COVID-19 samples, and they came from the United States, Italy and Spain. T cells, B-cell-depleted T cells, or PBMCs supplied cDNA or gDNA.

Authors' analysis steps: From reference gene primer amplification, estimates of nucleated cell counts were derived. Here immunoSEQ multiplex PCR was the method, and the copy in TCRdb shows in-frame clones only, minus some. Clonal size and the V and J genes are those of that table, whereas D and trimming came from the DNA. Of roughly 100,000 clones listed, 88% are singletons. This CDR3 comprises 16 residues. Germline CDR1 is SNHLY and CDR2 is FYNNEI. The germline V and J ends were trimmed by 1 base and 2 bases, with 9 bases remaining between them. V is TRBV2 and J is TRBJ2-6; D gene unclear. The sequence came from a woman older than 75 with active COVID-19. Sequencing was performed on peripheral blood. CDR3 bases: TGTGCCAGCAGTGAAGGGTGGCAAACTGGGGCCAACGTCCTGACTTTC. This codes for CASSEGWQTGANVLTF.